This TCR beta chain was identified during a study of T cell repertoires in cytomegalovirus infection. A single record per CDR3 protein comes from TCRdb applying MiXCR to the reads. The data hold about 480,000 distinct CDR3 sequences, with about 33% observed a single time. In this sample, this clonotype turned up a few times. The antigen is undetermined. Germline values: CDR1 SEHNR, CDR2 FQNEAQ (reference sequence). Trimming cost V 4 bases and J 4 bases; bases outside gene matches: 8. This CDR3 has 18 residues. The rearrangement links TRBV7-9 to TRBJ2-2; 14 nucleotides line up with TRBD2. This receptor was taken from a human donor in good health (CMV status not recorded). Some clones in this sample may be carry-over from other donors' samples. The sample here was cultured PBMCs, taken from culture after CMV antigen stimulation. The CDR3 coding sequence is TGTGCCAGCAGCTCGGGACTAGCGGGAGAAGCGACCACCGGGGAGCTGTTTTTT. Protein: CASSSGLAGEATTGELFF.